These 28 T cell receptor beta chains share one sample of origin, sequenced in a study of spatial heterogeneity in lung cancer. Time point indicated: sample taken at primary tumor resection. In TCRdb, the 5' RACE reads were re-called with MiXCR into one record per CDR3 protein. The sample carries 50,000 to 75,000 distinct CDR3 sequences, approximately 6% recorded once. Here the sequenced sample was PBMCs, taken at surgery. The origin of the receptors is a female donor with early-stage non-small cell lung cancer.

This clonotype has ten or more counts. The V call is TRBV7-2, the J call TRBJ1-2; perhaps TRBD1 as D (5 bases). This CDR3 has 13 amino acids. Germline V CDR1 and CDR2: SGHTA, FQGNSA. V was shortened by 5 bases and J by 4 bases, with 11 bases between the two germline ends. CDR3 sequence (DNA): TGTGCCAGCAGCCAGGGACCGCTCTATGGCTACACCTTC. Protein: CASSQGPLYGYTF.

By proportion, this clonotype is medium-sized. This chain links TRBV24-1 with TRBJ2-3; 9 nucleotides agree with TRBD2. CDR1 KGHDR and CDR2 SFDVKD come from the germline V gene. The CDR3 contains 16 residues. The junction had 8 bases not matched to a gene; V was cut back by 4 bases and J by 4 bases. CDR3 sequence (DNA): TGTGCCACCAGTGACTGGACTAGCGATGTACCAGATACGCAGTATTTT. It codes for CATSDWTSDVPDTQYF.

This clonotype was counted ten times or more. The chain is built from TRBV7-6 and TRBJ2-3; D is uncertain. V dropped 3 bases and J dropped 1 base, with 8 bases sitting between them. Germline V CDR1 and CDR2: SGHVS, FNYEAQ. This CDR3 region has 14 residues. DNA for the CDR3: TGTGCCAGCAGCTTTGGTTCTGGCACAGATACGCAGTATTTT. This sequence encodes CASSFGSGTDTQYF.

This clonotype was counted many times. The chain recombines TRBV7-2 with TRBJ2-1, with TRBD2 identical over 13 bases. This CDR3 region has 15 residues. Germline V gene lookup returns CDR1 SGHTA and CDR2 FQGNSA. V dropped 5 bases and J dropped 7; count of bases not matched to a gene: 5. CDR3 in DNA: TGTGCCAGCAGCCCTCGACTAGCGGGAGGTAATGAGCAGTTCTTC. As protein: CASSPRLAGGNEQFF.

A few counts support this clonotype. The V gene is TRBV15, the J gene TRBJ1-1; unclear D gene. V was clipped by 0 bases and J by 4 bases, with 15 bases between them. CDR3 length equals 16 residues. Germline loops: CDR1 LNHNV, CDR2 YYDKDF (reference sequence). CDR3 loop: CATSRDGGRTSTEAFF. In DNA form, the CDR3 reads TGTGCCACCAGCAGAGATGGAGGCAGGACGTCCACTGAAGCTTTCTTT.

The chain is built from TRBV6-1 and TRBJ2-7; the D gene is possibly TRBD2 (5 bases). This CDR3 has 13 amino acids. Germline V lookup: CDR1 MNHNS, CDR2 SASEGT. Deletions cut 5 bases from V and 0 bases from J, with 8 bases between. The CDR3 region is CASSFGNSYEQYV. In nucleotides, the CDR3 is TGTGCCAGCAGTTTCGGGAACTCCTACGAGCAGTACGTC.

This rearrangement joins TRBV20-1 to TRBJ1-4, with D possibly being TRBD1 (5 bases). CDR1 and CDR2 (germline): DFQATT, SNEGSKA (reference sequence). This CDR3 spans 13 amino acids. Trimming stripped 5 bases from V and 3 bases from J, with 10 bases between. The CDR3 bases are TGCAGTGCTGAGGACACCTCTAATGAAAAACTGTTTTTT. Translated, it gives CSAEDTSNEKLFF.

This clonotype showed up many times. V and J are TRBV28 and TRBJ1-2, with 7 bases lining up with TRBD1. The CDR3 spans 14 residues. CDR1 MDHEN and CDR2 SYDVKM come from the germline V gene. J was trimmed by 3 bases and V by 5 bases; bases with no gene match: 6. In DNA form, the CDR3 reads TGTGCCAGCAGTCTCGACAGGGACTACTATGGCTACACCTTC. This encodes CASSLDRDYYGYTF.

This clonotype was seen many times. The rearrangement joins TRBV15 to TRBJ1-2, with unresolved D. This CDR3 is 13 amino acids long. V was trimmed by 5 bases and J by 6 bases, leaving 13 bases between them. Germline V CDR1 and CDR2: LNHNV, YYDKDF (reference sequence). The CDR3 region is CATSPDPGNGYTF. The DNA of the CDR3 is TGTGCCACCAGCCCTGACCCGGGGAATGGCTACACCTTC. Full variable domain (remainder filled in from reference TRBV15 and TRBJ1-2): DAMVIQNPRYQVTQFGKPVTLSCSQTLNHNVMYWYQQKSSQAPKLLFHYYDKDFNNEADTPDNFQSRRPNTSFCFLDIRSPGLGDTAMYLCATSPDPGNGYTFGSGTRLTVV.

This clonotype was recorded a few times. The genes are TRBV5-4 and TRBJ1-3; D remains unclear. The germline V gene has CDR1 SGHNT and CDR2 YYREEE (reference sequence). The V end was cut by 4 bases, the J end by 0 bases, with 8 bases between. CDR3 length: 14 residues. This chain's CDR3 is CASSVDYSGNTIYF. The CDR3 nucleotides read TGTGCCAGCAGCGTTGACTACTCTGGAAACACCATATATTTT.

This clonotype was detected ten times or more. The rearrangement uses TRBV28 and TRBJ2-1, with D unresolved. With 5 bases removed from V and 4 bases from J, the gap between germline ends came to 9 bases. This CDR3 is 13 amino acids long. Germline CDR1 is MDHEN and CDR2 is SYDVKM. For the CDR3, the DNA is TGTGCCAGCAGTCCCCGGGCTTACAATGAGCAGTTCTTC. It specifies CASSPRAYNEQFF. The variable domain in full, with the rest retrieved from reference TRBV28 and TRBJ2-1, is DVKVTQSSRYLVKRTGEKVFLECVQDMDHENMFWYRQDPGLGLRLIYFSYDVKMKEKGDIPEGYSVSREKKERFSLILESASTNQTSMYLCASSPRAYNEQFFGPGTRLTVL.

This clonotype was observed many times. The J gene is TRBJ2-2, the V gene TRBV6-5; D remains ambiguous. Germline CDR1 MNHEY, CDR2 SVGAGI. With 5 bases removed from V and 0 bases from J, the gap between germline ends came to 10 bases. The CDR3 is made up of 15 amino acids. This chain's CDR3 is CASSMFGANTGELFF. As DNA, the CDR3 is TGTGCCAGCAGTATGTTTGGGGCGAACACCGGGGAGCTGTTTTTT.

This clonotype appeared a few times. Given the absence of the conserved phenylalanine or tryptophan at the CDR3 end, a read error is likely. This rearrangement joins TRBV12-3 or TRBV12-4 to TRBJ1-3; no firm D call. This CDR3 has 16 residues. Trimming took off 0 bases at V and 3 bases at J, with 12 bases between the two ends. The CDR3 sequence: CASSLAGPRSGNTIYL. The CDR3 nucleotides read TGTGCCAGCAGTTTAGCCGGGCCCCGGAGTGGAAACACCATATATCTT.

The CDR3 DNA reads as TGTGCCAGCAGTTACCAGCGCCACAATGAGCAGTTCTTC. Amino acids: CASSYQRHNEQFF. The chain couples TRBV6-5 to TRBJ2-1, with D hard to call. Germline lookup yields CDR1 MNHEY and CDR2 SVGAGI. V dropped 2 bases and J dropped 5 bases, with 7 bases sitting between them. This CDR3 contains 13 residues.

This clonotype was detected many times. The J gene is TRBJ2-7, the V gene TRBV27, with 8 bases matching TRBD2. V lost 5 bases, J lost 10 bases, and 10 bases stayed unmatched. Per the germline V gene, CDR1 is MNHEY and CDR2 is SMNVEV (reference sequence). The CDR3 length is 13 residues. CDR3 in amino acids: CASSHGLAQGQYF. CDR3 in DNA: TGTGCCAGCAGTCACGGACTAGCCCAGGGCCAGTACTTC.

This clonotype was recorded at least ten times. The rearrangement uses TRBV28 and TRBJ1-1; D not certain. The germline gives CDR1 MDHEN, CDR2 SYDVKM. The CDR3 has 16 residues. V was shortened by 4 bases and J by 2 bases, with 17 bases between the two germline ends. CDR3 sequence: CASSYNLGAVNTEAFF. The CDR3 DNA sequence: TGTGCCAGCAGTTACAACCTGGGAGCAGTTAACACTGAAGCTTTCTTT.

This clonotype has at least ten counts. V usage is TRBV29-1 and J usage is TRBJ2-2; TRBD2 might be the D (5 bases). This CDR3 region has 14 residues. Germline CDR1 SQVTM, CDR2 ANQGSEA. V was trimmed by 7 bases and J by 0 bases, leaving 12 bases between them. The CDR3 DNA follows: TGCAGCGCAGAGCGGAGCTCGAACACCGGGGAGCTGTTTTTT. It translates to CSAERSSNTGELFF.

This clonotype was detected many times. The rearrangement links TRBV28 to TRBJ2-3; 8 nucleotides line up with TRBD1. The germline V gene encodes CDR1 MDHEN and CDR2 SYDVKM. CDR3 size: 16 residues. V was clipped by 4 bases and J by 7 bases; unmatched bases: 13. Here the CDR3 reads CASSSGRDRIRYTQYF. The CDR3 coding sequence is TGTGCCAGCAGTTCAGGCCGGGACAGGATCAGGTATACGCAGTATTTT.

This clonotype was detected ten times or more. The chain joins TRBV7-8 to TRBJ2-5; 7 bases align to TRBD1. CDR3 length: 15 residues. Germline assignment: CDR1 SGHVS and CDR2 FQNEAQ. Trimming removed 1 base from V and 5 bases from J; junction bases left unmatched: 7. As DNA, the CDR3 is TGTGCCAGCAGCTTAGAGAGGGGGCTTCGGGAGACCCAGTACTTC. Amino acid sequence: CASSLERGLRETQYF. Based on the CDR3 plus reference TRBV7-8 and TRBJ2-5, the full variable domain is GAGVSQSPRYKVAKRGQDVALRCDPISGHVSLFWYQQALGQGPEFLTYFQNEAQLDKSGLPSDRFFAERPEGSVSTLKIQRTQQEDSAVYLCASSLERGLRETQYFGPGTRLLVL.

The rearrangement joins TRBV6-1 to TRBJ1-6; 10 nucleotides line up with TRBD1. The CDR3 is made up of 14 amino acids. Trimming removed 4 bases from V and 7 bases from J; junction bases left unmatched: 1. The germline gives CDR1 MNHNS, CDR2 SASEGT. The CDR3 coding sequence is TGTGCCAGCAGTGGGGACAGGGGCAATTCACCCCTCCACTTT. The encoded protein is CASSGDRGNSPLHF.

This clonotype was counted between two and nine times. This chain joins TRBV12-3 or TRBV12-4 and TRBJ1-1, with D possibly matching TRBD1 (5 bases). V was clipped by 6 bases and J by 1 base, with 9 bases between them. This CDR3 has 13 amino acids. The CDR3 loop is CASSIQENTEAFF. In DNA, the CDR3 is TGTGCCAGCAGCATACAGGAGAACACTGAAGCTTTCTTT.

This clonotype occurred many times. The gene calls are TRBV10-3 and TRBJ2-1; TRBD2 matches 16 bases. Germline V gene sequence: CDR1 ENHRY, CDR2 SYGVKD. V shed 7 bases, J shed 8 bases, and the junction held 8 bases outside the gene matches. The CDR3 contains 16 residues. The CDR3 is CAITPGLAGGNDEQFF. Here the CDR3 DNA reads TGTGCCATCACCCCGGGACTAGCGGGAGGGAACGATGAGCAGTTCTTC.

At least ten counts were recorded for this clonotype. V and J are TRBV15 and TRBJ1-1, with D unclear. Germline V gives CDR1 LNHNV, CDR2 YYDKDF (reference sequence). Trimming cost V 3 bases and J 3 bases, with 11 bases left between them. The CDR3 runs to 14 residues. In nucleotides, the CDR3 is TGTGCCACCAGCAGGATTAAGGTCGACACTGAAGCTTTCTTT. This translates into CATSRIKVDTEAFF.

The genes are TRBV3-1 and TRBJ2-3, with unresolved D. Germline CDR1 reads LGHDT; CDR2 reads YNNKEL (reference sequence). There are 15 residues in the CDR3. V shed 4 bases and J shed 2 bases, with 13 bases lying between them. This CDR3 is CASSPGTDSTDTQYF. DNA for the CDR3: TGTGCCAGCAGCCCAGGCACAGATTCCACAGATACGCAGTATTTT.

This clonotype appeared many times. The chain recombines TRBV7-3 with TRBJ2-6; no clear D gene. Germline loops: CDR1 SGHTA, CDR2 FQGTGA. This CDR3 has 15 amino acids. V was clipped by 2 bases and J by 2 bases, with 7 bases between them. The CDR3 reads CASSLPLAGANVLTF. In DNA form, the CDR3 reads TGTGCCAGCAGCTTACCATTGGCTGGGGCCAACGTCCTGACTTTC. The full variable domain, completed using reference TRBV7-3 and TRBJ2-6, is GAGVSQTPSNKVTEKGKYVELRCDPISGHTALYWYRQSLGQGPEFLIYFQGTGAADDSGLPNDRFFAVRPEGSVSTLKIQRTERGDSAVYLCASSLPLAGANVLTFGAGSRLTVL.

Of note for this clonotype: One base away lies a much larger clone, so this may be a sequencing read error. The V and J genes are TRBV11-2 and TRBJ2-3; possibly TRBD1 or TRBD2 for D (5 bases each). The CDR3 runs 13 residues. Germline V gene data show CDR1 as SGHAT and CDR2 as FQNNGV. The CDR3 region has the DNA TGTGCCACTTCTAGGGGAGAAGTAGATACGCTGTATTTT. Its translation: CATSRGEVDTLYF.

This clonotype was counted many times. The rearrangement joins TRBV20-1 to TRBJ2-3; 13 bases match TRBD2. CDR3 length: 16 residues. V dropped 4 bases and J dropped 4; count of bases not matched to a gene: 8. Germline V gives CDR1 DFQATT, CDR2 SNEGSKA (reference sequence). The CDR3 sequence: CSATPGLAGEADTQYF. The CDR3 region has the DNA TGCAGTGCTACGCCAGGACTAGCGGGAGAGGCAGATACGCAGTATTTT.

This clonotype turned up a few times. The chain uses TRBV7-2 and TRBJ1-2, with D possibly TRBD1 on 5 matching bases. V was trimmed by 1 base and J by 8 bases, leaving 17 bases between them. The CDR3 spans 15 residues. Per germline, CDR1 SGHTA and CDR2 FQGNSA. CDR3 sequence reads: CASSLGWGALEGYTF. The CDR3 region has the DNA TGTGCCAGCAGCTTAGGGTGGGGCGCTCTCGAAGGCTACACCTTC.